This T cell receptor beta chain was retrieved from a study of OX40 agonist ivuxolimab in advanced cancers. Study overall: The study treated patients with ivuxolimab, an agonistic anti-OX40 (CD134) antibody. Patients were treated with intravenous ivuxolimab, dosed at 0.01 to 10 mg/kg and infused every 2 weeks.

The CDR3 loop spans 16 amino acids. CDR1 LGHNA and CDR2 YSLEER come from the germline V gene. The ends were cut back, 1 base at V and 1 base at J, with 13 bases in the middle. Individuals having autoimmune disease history or systemic immunosuppression were not enrolled. At baseline, cycle 4 day 1, and cycle 7 day 1, blood was sampled. Method: immunoSEQ multiplex PCR; TCRdb's copy keeps in-frame clones and lacks some. The sample includes some 140,000 clones, about 93% seen only once; the top ten take more than 0.8%. This clone was detected once. The source material was CD4+ or CD8+ T cells sorted from blood, sampled in a trial of the OX40 agonist ivuxolimab. This chain uses TRBV4-3 with TRBJ1-1; no definite D call. This receptor was taken from an adult with an advanced solid tumor such as melanoma, head and neck, liver or kidney cancer. The CDR3: CASSQGFGRGNTEAFF. The DNA for the CDR3 is TGCGCCAGCAGCCAAGGGTTCGGAAGAGGGAACACTGAAGCTTTCTTT.